This paragraph reports one TCR beta chain. TCRdb keeps only in-frame clones here, not all; method: immunoSEQ multiplex PCR. The sample records tens of thousands of clones, 80% to 95% being singletons. The data are from a study of T cell changes during pregnancy in multiple sclerosis. This CDR3 has 12 residues. The V gene's germline CDR1 is SGHDN and CDR2 FVKESK. V was shortened by 6 bases and J by 7 bases, with 10 bases between the two germline ends. The gene calls are TRBV14 and TRBJ1-5, with D unresolved. The sequencing used peripheral blood, collected in the second trimester of pregnancy. The receptor was isolated from a female donor in good health, enrolled as a control in a pregnancy study. The CDR3 loop reads CASRPGEQPQHF. The CDR3 DNA is TGTGCCAGCAGGCCCGGTGAGCAGCCCCAGCATTTT.